This TCR beta chain was observed in a study of blood T cell repertoires in COVID-19. TCRdb's table, derived via immunoSEQ multiplex PCR, lists solely in-frame clones and lacks some. The profile shows 400,000 to 550,000 clones, 70% to 90% of them singletons. CDR3 length: 13 residues. V was clipped by 11 bases and J by 5 bases; unmatched bases: 4. Germline CDR1 is LNHDA and CDR2 is SQIVND (reference sequence). This clone was recorded a few times. The material sequenced was PBMCs or T cells enriched from blood (not recorded which). This TCR came from a woman aged 18-29 years with acute COVID-19. The chain employs TRBV19 and TRBJ2-1; the match to TRBD2 covers 12 bases. The CDR3 loop is CAVRLAGDNEQFF. The DNA of the CDR3 is TGTGCCGTACGACTAGCGGGAGACAATGAGCAGTTCTTC.